A selection of T cell receptor beta chains follows, all from one sample in a study of blood T cell repertoires in COVID-19. Sequencing was performed with immunoSEQ multiplex PCR; in TCRdb, only in-frame clones are kept and a portion is missing. The data show approximately 330,000 clones, over 75% seen once. Input material: peripheral blood. Source of these receptors: a woman aged 45 to 65 with active or convalescent COVID-19. Each CDR3 is given with its conserved first and last residue. A D gene is named only where the DNA matches it firmly. The size of a clone is reported for some rows only, either as once, few or many, or as a class for expanded clones.

j_call	clone_size	d_call	cdr3_length	v_call	cdr3_aa	cdr3_nt
TRBJ1-1	.	.	11	TRBV12-3/TRBV12-4	CASSDGPEAFF	TGTGCCAGCAGTGATGGGCCCGAAGCTTTCTTT
TRBJ1-1	.	.	15	TRBV6-5	CASSYSRQIRTEAFF	TGTGCCAGCAGTTACTCTAGGCAGATCAGGACTGAAGCTTTCTTT
TRBJ1-1	.	.	15	TRBV5-6	CASSLVEAGNTEAFF	TGTGCCAGCAGCTTGGTAGAAGCTGGGAACACTGAAGCTTTCTTT
TRBJ1-2	few	.	13	TRBV12-3/TRBV12-4	CASSNRVNYGYTF	TGTGCCAGCAGTAACAGAGTTAACTATGGCTACACCTTC
TRBJ2-2	once	TRBD1	14	TRBV19	CASSKQGFTGELFF	TGTGCCAGTAGTAAACAGGGGTTCACCGGGGAGCTGTTTTTT
TRBJ1-2	.	.	13	TRBV6-4	CASSEGSNYGYTF	TGTGCCAGCAGTGAGGGCAGTAACTATGGCTACACCTTC
TRBJ2-3	once	TRBD2	16	TRBV7-6	CASSLTSGGAPDTQYF	TGTGCCAGCAGCCTAACTAGCGGGGGGGCCCCAGATACGCAGTATTTT
TRBJ1-1	once	.	14	TRBV28	CASSLNQGGTEAFF	TGTGCCAGCAGTTTAAATCAGGGTGGTACTGAAGCTTTCTTT
TRBJ2-1	.	TRBD2	15	TRBV9	CASSPRVAGANEQFF	TGTGCCAGCAGCCCCCGTGTAGCGGGGGCCAATGAGCAGTTCTTC
TRBJ2-6	.	TRBD2	17	TRBV7-2	CASSFSGLAGGANVLTF	TGTGCCAGCAGCTTCTCGGGACTAGCGGGAGGGGCCAACGTCCTGACTTTC
TRBJ1-2	.	.	15	TRBV9	CASSVVSGEGYGYTF	TGTGCCAGCAGCGTAGTTTCAGGGGAGGGCTATGGCTACACCTTC
TRBJ2-2	.	.	15	TRBV5-4	CATRGGGVFTGELFF	TGTGCCACCCGAGGAGGTGGAGTATTCACCGGGGAGCTGTTTTTT
TRBJ1-4	.	.	14	TRBV5-6	CASSQTHGVQKLFF	TGTGCCAGCAGCCAAACTCACGGGGTGCAAAAACTGTTTTTT
TRBJ1-1	.	.	13	TRBV19	CASSGPPNTEAFF	TGTGCCAGTAGTGGGCCCCCGAACACTGAAGCTTTCTTT
TRBJ2-3	.	.	15	TRBV13	CASSLGQGRSRTQYF	TGTGCCAGCAGCTTAGGTCAAGGAAGGTCTAGAACGCAGTATTTT
TRBJ1-3	.	TRBD1	14	TRBV29-1	CSEPPGQGPNTIYF	TGCAGCGAGCCCCCGGGACAGGGGCCAAACACCATATATTTT
TRBJ1-3	.	.	16	TRBV5-1	CASSVSGTISGNTIYF	TGCGCCAGCAGCGTGTCCGGGACAATTTCTGGAAACACCATATATTTT
TRBJ1-1	.	TRBD1	17	TRBV4-1	CASSQDLWDRVIIGAFF	TGCGCCAGCAGCCAAGATCTCTGGGACAGGGTAATAATCGGAGCTTTCTTT
TRBJ2-7	.	TRBD1	15	TRBV6-5	CASRPGTVNSYEQYF	TGTGCCAGCAGACCTGGGACAGTGAATTCCTACGAGCAGTACTTC
TRBJ1-4	once	TRBD1	15	TRBV25-1	CASSRTGQPNEKLFF	TGTGCCAGCAGCAGAACGGGACAGCCCAATGAAAAACTGTTTTTT
TRBJ2-5	.	.	14	TRBV5-1	CASSLNQLEETQYF	TGCGCCAGCAGCTTAAATCAACTTGAAGAGACCCAGTACTTC
TRBJ2-1	.	.	15	TRBV18	CASSPEDSSYNEQFF	TGTGCCAGCTCACCGGAGGATAGCTCCTACAATGAGCAGTTCTTC
TRBJ2-7	.	.	13	TRBV7-9	CASSLDGPRREYF	TGTGCCAGCAGCTTAGATGGACCTCGGCGGGAGTACTTC
TRBJ2-7	.	.	16	TRBV9	CASSVAPTASSYEQYF	TGTGCCAGCAGCGTAGCTCCGACCGCTAGCTCCTACGAGCAGTACTTC
TRBJ2-7	.	TRBD1	14	TRBV28	CASSNDRGSAEQYF	TGTGCCAGCAGTAATGACAGGGGGTCGGCCGAGCAGTACTTC
TRBJ2-1	many	TRBD2	18	TRBV4-3	CASSQDPRGSGRGNEQFF	TGCGCCAGCAGCCAAGATCCTCGGGGTAGCGGGAGGGGGAATGAGCAGTTCTTC
TRBJ2-2	.	.	17	TRBV7-6	CASSLESPERSTGELFF	TGTGCCAGCAGCTTAGAATCCCCCGAACGGAGTACCGGGGAGCTGTTTTTT
TRBJ2-7	.	TRBD2	15	TRBV27	CASSITSGDTYEQYF	TGTGCCAGCAGTATCACTAGCGGGGATACCTACGAGCAGTACTTC
TRBJ1-2	once	.	15	TRBV4-2	CASSQGRTSNYGYTF	TGTGCCAGCAGCCAAGGCCGGACAAGTAACTATGGCTACACCTTC
TRBJ1-4	.	.	13	TRBV3-1/TRBV3-2	CASSQTTGEKLFF	TGTGCCAGCAGCCAAACGACTGGTGAAAAACTGTTTTTT
TRBJ1-1	.	.	14	TRBV5-1	CASSLQDRGTEAFF	TGCGCCAGCAGCTTACAGGACAGAGGTACTGAAGCTTTCTTT
TRBJ1-1	.	.	11	TRBV19	CASSSQGGSFF	TGTGCCAGTAGTTCGCAAGGCGGGTCTTTCTTT
TRBJ1-5	.	.	14	TRBV19	CASSIQGYGQPQHF	TGTGCCAGTAGTATACAGGGATATGGTCAGCCCCAGCATTTT
TRBJ2-1	.	.	12	TRBV30	CAWSVQHNEQFF	TGTGCCTGGAGTGTACAACACAATGAGCAGTTCTTC
TRBJ1-2	.	TRBD1	15	TRBV27	CASRRAGTGSLGYTF	TGTGCCAGCAGGAGAGCGGGGACAGGCTCCCTTGGCTACACCTTC
TRBJ1-5	few	.	15	TRBV10-3	CAISEGRGGNQPQHF	TGTGCCATCAGTGAGGGCCGGGGTGGCAATCAGCCCCAGCATTTT
TRBJ1-5	.	.	16	TRBV5-8	CASSLAGSAPYQPQHF	TGTGCCAGCAGCTTGGCGGGTTCGGCACCTTATCAGCCCCAGCATTTT
TRBJ2-2	.	.	14	TRBV3-1/TRBV3-2	CASSRGTDTGELFF	TGTGCCAGCAGCCGCGGGACAGACACCGGGGAGCTGTTTTTT
TRBJ1-4	few	TRBD1	16	TRBV15	CATSREGQTANEKLFF	TGTGCCACCAGCAGAGAGGGACAGACGGCTAATGAAAAACTGTTTTTT
TRBJ1-1	.	.	13	TRBV7-3	CASSITGSTEAFF	TGTGCCAGCAGCATTACAGGGAGCACTGAAGCTTTCTTT
TRBJ2-7	.	.	15	TRBV6-2/TRBV6-3	CASSYSIMGVREQYF	TGTGCCAGCAGTTACTCGATTATGGGAGTCCGCGAGCAGTACTTC
TRBJ2-7	few	TRBD1	15	TRBV19	CASSRTGGEAYEQYF	TGTGCCAGTAGTAGAACAGGGGGTGAGGCCTACGAGCAGTACTTC
TRBJ2-2	.	.	14	TRBV30	CAWSWGTGREELFF	TGTGCCTGGAGTTGGGGGACTGGACGGGAGGAGCTGTTTTTT